The clone carrying this T cell receptor (beta chain) occurred a few times. This CDR3 spans 17 amino acids. The data were taken from a study of T-cell memory formation after mild COVID-19. TCRdb re-derived calls from the 5' RACE reads in MiXCR, one entry per CDR3 protein. The profile shows roughly 480,000 distinct CDR3 sequences, 20% to 25% of them singletons. The chain employs TRBV3-2 and TRBJ1-6; the tabulated D call, TRBD1, remains unverified against the DNA. TRBV3-2 represents a pseudogene. The sample consisted of PBMCs or a T cell subset sorted from them (not recorded which). The TCR was taken from an adult woman who had mild COVID-19 (a few samples of this study predate the infection). Cell type and time point are not known. CDR3 DNA sequence: TGTGCCAGCAGCCAAGTCCATCCAGGGGCCCCTAATTCACCCCTCCACTTT. It is translated as CASSQVHPGAPNSPLHF.